Below, one T cell receptor beta chain is given with its context. Original analysis: Reference gene primer amplification yielded estimated nucleated cell counts. The table came from immunoSEQ multiplex PCR; TCRdb's copy has only in-frame clones and leaves some out. That table furnishes V, J and clone size, whereas the DNA furnished D and trimming. The data hold 94,000 or so clones, with 65% to 90% observed a single time. This entry belongs to a study of blood T cell repertoires in COVID-19. Across the whole study: Some COVID-19 samples were acute and others convalescent; all came from the United States, Italy and Spain. The analysed material was cDNA or gDNA that came from T cells, B-cell-depleted T cells, or PBMCs.

Sequenced input: peripheral blood. The origin of this receptor is a man in his 60s with acute or convalescent COVID-19.

The CDR3 bases are TGTGCCAGCACCCTCGGGACAGGGGACTACGAGCAGTACTTC. Translation gives CASTLGTGDYEQYF. The chain joins TRBV7-2 to TRBJ2-7, with 10 bases matching TRBD1. The CDR3 is made up of 14 amino acids. Trimming at V came to 7 bases and at J to 3 bases, leaving 6 bases not matched to a gene. The germline gives CDR1 SGHTA, CDR2 FQGNSA.